Described below is a single TCR beta chain sequence and its context. Its antigen is currently unknown. This CDR3 is 13 amino acids long. Deletions cut 8 bases from V and 3 bases from J, with 11 bases between. CDR1 SNHLY and CDR2 FYNNEI come from the germline V gene. The data were taken from a study of T cell responses to AZD1222 COVID-19 vaccine. Findings of the study overall: Two AZD1222 administrations were followed by greater Spike-specific TCR breadth and depth.

The table came from immunoSEQ multiplex PCR; TCRdb's copy has only in-frame clones and leaves some out. This repertoire shows 150,000 to 200,000 clones, about 90% found once; its top ten account for around 2.5%. Specimen: peripheral blood, collected on day 0 of MenACWY control vaccination. The receptor was derived from an adult in good health. The rearrangement joins TRBV2 to TRBJ1-3; D is undetermined. The DNA for the CDR3 is TGTGCCAGCGCAGCCGGGGTTGGAAACACCATATATTTT. Protein product: CASAAGVGNTIYF.